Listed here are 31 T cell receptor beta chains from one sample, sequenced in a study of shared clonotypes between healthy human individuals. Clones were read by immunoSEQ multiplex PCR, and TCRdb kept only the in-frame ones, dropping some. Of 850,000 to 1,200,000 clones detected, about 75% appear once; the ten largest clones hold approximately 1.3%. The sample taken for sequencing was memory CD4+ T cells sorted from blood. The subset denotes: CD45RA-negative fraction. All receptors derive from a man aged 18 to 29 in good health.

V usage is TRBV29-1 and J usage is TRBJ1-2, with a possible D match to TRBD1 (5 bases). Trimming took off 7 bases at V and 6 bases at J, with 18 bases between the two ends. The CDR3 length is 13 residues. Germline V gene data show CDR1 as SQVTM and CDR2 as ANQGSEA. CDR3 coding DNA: TGCAGCGCCGGGCTGGGGGGTAATGATGGCTACACCTTC. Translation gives CSAGLGGNDGYTF.

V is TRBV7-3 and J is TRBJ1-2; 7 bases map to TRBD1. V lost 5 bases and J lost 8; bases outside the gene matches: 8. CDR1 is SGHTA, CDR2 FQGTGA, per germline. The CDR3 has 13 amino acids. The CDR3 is CASSVTGAGGYTF. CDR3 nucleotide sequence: TGTGCCAGCAGCGTCACAGGGGCGGGAGGCTACACCTTC.

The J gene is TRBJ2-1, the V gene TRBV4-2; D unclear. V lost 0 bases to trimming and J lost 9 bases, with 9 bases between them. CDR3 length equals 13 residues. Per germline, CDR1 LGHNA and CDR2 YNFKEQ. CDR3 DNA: TGTGCCAGCAGCCAAGATCGGCGCACTGAGCAGTTCTTC. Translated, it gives CASSQDRRTEQFF.

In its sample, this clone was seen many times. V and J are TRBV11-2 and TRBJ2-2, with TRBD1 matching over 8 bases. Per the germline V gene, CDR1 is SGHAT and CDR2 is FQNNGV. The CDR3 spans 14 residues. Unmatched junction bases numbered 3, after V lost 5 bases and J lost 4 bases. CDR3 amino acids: CASSADRVTGELFF. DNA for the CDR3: TGTGCCAGCAGCGCGGACAGGGTCACCGGGGAGCTGTTTTTT.

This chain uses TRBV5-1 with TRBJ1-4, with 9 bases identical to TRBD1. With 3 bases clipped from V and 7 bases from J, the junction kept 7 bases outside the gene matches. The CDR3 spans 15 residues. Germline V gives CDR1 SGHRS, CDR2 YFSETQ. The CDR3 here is CASSSGDRASEKLFF. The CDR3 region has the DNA TGCGCCAGCAGCTCGGGGGACAGGGCAAGTGAAAAACTGTTTTTT.

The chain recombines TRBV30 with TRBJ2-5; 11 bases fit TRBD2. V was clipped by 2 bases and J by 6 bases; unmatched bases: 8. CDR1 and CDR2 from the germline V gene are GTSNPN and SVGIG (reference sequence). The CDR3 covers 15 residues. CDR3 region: CAWSFRGLAGKTQYF. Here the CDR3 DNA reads TGTGCCTGGAGTTTCCGTGGACTAGCGGGCAAGACCCAGTACTTC.

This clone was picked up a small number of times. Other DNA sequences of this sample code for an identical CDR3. This CDR3 reads CASSLVGEKLFF. CDR3 in DNA: TGTGCCAGCAGCTTAGTCGGTGAAAAACTGTTTTTT. The chain joins TRBV7-9 to TRBJ1-4; the D is unclear. Trimming removed 1 base from V and 7 bases from J, with 4 bases in between. Per germline, CDR1 SEHNR and CDR2 FQNEAQ (reference sequence). This CDR3 has 12 residues.

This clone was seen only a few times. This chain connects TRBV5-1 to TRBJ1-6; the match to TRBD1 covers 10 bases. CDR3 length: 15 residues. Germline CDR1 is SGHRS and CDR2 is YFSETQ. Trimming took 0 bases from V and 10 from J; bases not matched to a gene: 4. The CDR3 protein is CASSLDGQGGSPLHF. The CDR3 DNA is TGCGCCAGCAGCTTGGACGGACAGGGGGGATCACCCCTCCACTTT.

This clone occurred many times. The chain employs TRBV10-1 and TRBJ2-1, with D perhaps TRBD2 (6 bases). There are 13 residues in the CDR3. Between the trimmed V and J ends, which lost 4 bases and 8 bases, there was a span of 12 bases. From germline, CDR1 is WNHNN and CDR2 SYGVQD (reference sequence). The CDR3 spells CASSGGVRDEQFF. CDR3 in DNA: TGCGCCAGCAGTGGGGGGGTCCGAGATGAGCAGTTCTTC.

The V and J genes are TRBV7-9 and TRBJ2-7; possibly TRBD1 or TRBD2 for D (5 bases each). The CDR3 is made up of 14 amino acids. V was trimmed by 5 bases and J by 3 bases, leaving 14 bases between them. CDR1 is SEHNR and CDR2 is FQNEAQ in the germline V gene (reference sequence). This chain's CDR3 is CASSLRDGLYEQYF. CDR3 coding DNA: TGTGCCAGCAGCCTCCGGGACGGACTCTACGAGCAGTACTTC.

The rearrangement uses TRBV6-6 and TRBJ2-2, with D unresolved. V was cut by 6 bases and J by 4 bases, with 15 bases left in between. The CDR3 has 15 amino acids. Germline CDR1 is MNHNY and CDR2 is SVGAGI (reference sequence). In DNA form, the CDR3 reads TGTGCCAGCAGCCGAATAGAAGTCGGCACCGGGGAGCTGTTTTTT. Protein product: CASSRIEVGTGELFF.

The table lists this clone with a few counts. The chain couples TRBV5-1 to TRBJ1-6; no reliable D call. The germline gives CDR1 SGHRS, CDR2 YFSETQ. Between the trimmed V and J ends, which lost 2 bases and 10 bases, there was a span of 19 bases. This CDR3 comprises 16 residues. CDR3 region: CASSFTSTSPGSPLHF. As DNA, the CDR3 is TGCGCCAGCAGCTTCACTTCGACGTCGCCTGGATCACCCCTCCACTTT.

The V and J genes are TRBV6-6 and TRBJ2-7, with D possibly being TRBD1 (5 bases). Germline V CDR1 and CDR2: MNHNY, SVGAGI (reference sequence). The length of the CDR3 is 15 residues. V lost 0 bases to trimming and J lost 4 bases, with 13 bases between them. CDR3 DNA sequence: TGTGCCAGCAGTTACTCGGGGCAGGGTCAGTACGAGCAGTACTTC. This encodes CASSYSGQGQYEQYF.

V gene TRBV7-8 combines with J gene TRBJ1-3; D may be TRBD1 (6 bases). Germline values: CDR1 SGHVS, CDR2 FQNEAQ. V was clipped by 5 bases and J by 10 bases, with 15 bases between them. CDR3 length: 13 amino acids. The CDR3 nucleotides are TGTGCCAGCAGCGCGAGGACAGATCGGACCATATATTTT. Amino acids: CASSARTDRTIYF.

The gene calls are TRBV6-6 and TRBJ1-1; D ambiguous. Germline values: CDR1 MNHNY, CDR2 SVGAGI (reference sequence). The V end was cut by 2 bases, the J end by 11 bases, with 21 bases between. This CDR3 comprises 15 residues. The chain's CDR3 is CASSYGNIATARAFF. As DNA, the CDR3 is TGTGCCAGCAGTTACGGTAATATTGCAACCGCTAGGGCTTTCTTT.

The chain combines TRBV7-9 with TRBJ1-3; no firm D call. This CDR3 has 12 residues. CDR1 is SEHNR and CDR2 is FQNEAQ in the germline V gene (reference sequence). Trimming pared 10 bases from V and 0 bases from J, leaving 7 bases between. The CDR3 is CAIWTSGNTIYF. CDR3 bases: TGTGCCATTTGGACCTCTGGAAACACCATATATTTT.

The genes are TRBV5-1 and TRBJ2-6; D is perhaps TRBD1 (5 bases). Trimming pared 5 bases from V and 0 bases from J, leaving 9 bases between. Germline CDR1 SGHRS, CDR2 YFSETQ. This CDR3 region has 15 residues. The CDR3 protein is CASRDTGSGANVLTF. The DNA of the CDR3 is TGCGCCAGCAGGGACACGGGCTCTGGGGCCAACGTCCTGACTTTC.

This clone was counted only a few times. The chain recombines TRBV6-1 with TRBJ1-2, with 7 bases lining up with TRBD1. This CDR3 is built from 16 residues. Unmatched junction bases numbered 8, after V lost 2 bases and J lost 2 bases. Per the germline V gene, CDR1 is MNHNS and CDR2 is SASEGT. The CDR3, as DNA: TGTGCCAGCAGTGAAAGCACAGGGGTGCGGAACTATGGCTACACCTTC. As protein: CASSESTGVRNYGYTF.

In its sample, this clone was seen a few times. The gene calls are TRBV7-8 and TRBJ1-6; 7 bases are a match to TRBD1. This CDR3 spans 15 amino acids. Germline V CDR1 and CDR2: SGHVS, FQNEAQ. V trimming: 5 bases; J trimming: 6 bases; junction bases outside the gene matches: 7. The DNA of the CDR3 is TGTGCCAGCAGCCCCGGACAGGCCTTTAATTCACCCCTCCACTTT. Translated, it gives CASSPGQAFNSPLHF. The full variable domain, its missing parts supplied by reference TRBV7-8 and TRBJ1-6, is GAGVSQSPRYKVAKRGQDVALRCDPISGHVSLFWYQQALGQGPEFLTYFQNEAQLDKSGLPSDRFFAERPEGSVSTLKIQRTQQEDSAVYLCASSPGQAFNSPLHFGNGTRLTVT.

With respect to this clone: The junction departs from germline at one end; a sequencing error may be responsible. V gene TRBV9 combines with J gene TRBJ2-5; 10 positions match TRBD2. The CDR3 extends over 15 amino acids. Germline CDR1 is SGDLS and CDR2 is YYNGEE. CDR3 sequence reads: CASSDTLGLAEIQYF. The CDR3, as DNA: TGTGCCAGCAGCGACACGCTTGGACTAGCGGAGATCCAGTACTTC.

The CDR3 DNA is TGTGCCAGCTCACCTTTAGGGACAGCTAACAATGAGCAGTTCTTC. It codes for CASSPLGTANNEQFF. The chain employs TRBV18 and TRBJ2-1; TRBD1 matches 7 bases. J gave up 5 bases and V 3 bases, and 7 bases lay outside the gene matches. Per germline, CDR1 KGHSH and CDR2 LQKENI. This CDR3 has 15 amino acids.

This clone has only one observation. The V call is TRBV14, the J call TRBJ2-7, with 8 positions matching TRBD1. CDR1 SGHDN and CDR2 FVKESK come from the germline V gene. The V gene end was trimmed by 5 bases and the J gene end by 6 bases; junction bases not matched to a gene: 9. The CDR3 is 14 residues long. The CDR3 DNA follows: TGTGCCAGCAGCACGTCAGCGACAGGGGTCGAGCAGTACTTC. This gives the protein CASSTSATGVEQYF.

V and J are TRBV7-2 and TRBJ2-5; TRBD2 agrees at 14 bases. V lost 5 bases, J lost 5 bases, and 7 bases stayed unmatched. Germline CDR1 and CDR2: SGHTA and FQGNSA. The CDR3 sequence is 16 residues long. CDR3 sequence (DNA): TGTGCCAGCAGCCGAGGACTAGCGGGAGGATCGGAGACCCAGTACTTC. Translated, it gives CASSRGLAGGSETQYF.

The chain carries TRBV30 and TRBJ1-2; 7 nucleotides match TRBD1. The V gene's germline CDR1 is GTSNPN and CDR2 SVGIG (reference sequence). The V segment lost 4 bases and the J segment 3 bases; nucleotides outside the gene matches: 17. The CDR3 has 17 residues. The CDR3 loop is CAWMWTGKRGRHYGYTF. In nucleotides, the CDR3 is TGTGCCTGGATGTGGACAGGCAAGCGTGGTCGGCACTATGGCTACACCTTC.

The CDR3 loop reads CASSSQGGAGDGYTF. The DNA for the CDR3 is TGTGCCAGCAGTTCTCAGGGAGGGGCAGGGGATGGCTACACCTTC. The rearrangement links TRBV2 to TRBJ1-2; TRBD1 is a possible D gene (6 bases). The V and J ends lost 5 bases and 6 bases respectively, with 19 bases between them. The CDR3 length is 15 residues. CDR1 is SNHLY, CDR2 FYNNEI, per germline.

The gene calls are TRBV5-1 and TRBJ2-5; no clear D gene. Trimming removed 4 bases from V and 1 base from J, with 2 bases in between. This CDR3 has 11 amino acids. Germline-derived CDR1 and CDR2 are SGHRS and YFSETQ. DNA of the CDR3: TGCGCCAGCAGCGCCCAAGAGACCCAGTACTTC. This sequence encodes CASSAQETQYF.

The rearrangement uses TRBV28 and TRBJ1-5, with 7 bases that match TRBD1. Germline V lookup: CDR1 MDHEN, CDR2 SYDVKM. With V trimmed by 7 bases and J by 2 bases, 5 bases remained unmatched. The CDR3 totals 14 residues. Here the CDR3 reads CASTQGGRNQPQHF. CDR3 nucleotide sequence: TGTGCCAGCACCCAAGGGGGCCGCAATCAGCCCCAGCATTTT.

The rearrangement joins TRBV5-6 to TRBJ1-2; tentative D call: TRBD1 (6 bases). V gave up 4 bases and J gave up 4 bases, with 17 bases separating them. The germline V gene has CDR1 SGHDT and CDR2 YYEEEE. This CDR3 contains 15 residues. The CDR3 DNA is TGTGCCAGCAGCCGGGGACATTCTGATCTCTATGGCTACACCTTC. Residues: CASSRGHSDLYGYTF.

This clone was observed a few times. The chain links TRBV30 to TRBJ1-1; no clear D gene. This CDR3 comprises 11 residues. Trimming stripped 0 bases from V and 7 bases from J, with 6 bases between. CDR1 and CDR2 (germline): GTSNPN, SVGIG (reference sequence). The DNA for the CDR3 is TGTGCCTGGAGTGTACAGTTTGAAGCTTTCTTT. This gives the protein CAWSVQFEAFF.

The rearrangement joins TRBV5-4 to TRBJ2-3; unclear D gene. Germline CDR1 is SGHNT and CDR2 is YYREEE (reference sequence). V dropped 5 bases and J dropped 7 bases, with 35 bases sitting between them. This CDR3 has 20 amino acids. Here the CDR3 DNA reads TGTGCCAGCAGAATTGATCTCATCTCGGTCGGGCCTCCCTCACCAAATACGCAGTATTTT. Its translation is CASRIDLISVGPPSPNTQYF.

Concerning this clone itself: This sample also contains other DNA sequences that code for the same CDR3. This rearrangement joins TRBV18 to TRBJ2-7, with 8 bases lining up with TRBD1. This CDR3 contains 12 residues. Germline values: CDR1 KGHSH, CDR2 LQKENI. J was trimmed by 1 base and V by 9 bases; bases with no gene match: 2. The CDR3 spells CASGQGSYEQYF. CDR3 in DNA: TGTGCCAGTGGACAGGGATCCTACGAGCAGTACTTC.